What follows describes a single T cell receptor beta chain. Nominally healthy donors were sampled, though unrecorded immune exposures were likely. The data belong to a study of cytomegalovirus exposure and HLA in healthy donors. V shed 4 bases and J shed 6 bases, with 10 bases lying between them. The CDR3 spans 13 residues. Germline CDR1 is WSHSY and CDR2 is SAAADI. 13 Jbeta primers and 60 Vbeta primers were used for the PCR. Sequenced by immunoSEQ multiplex PCR; TCRdb stores in-frame clones only, minus some. The sample includes about 150,000 clones, 65% to 80% of them seen just once. The source is a man between 40 and 49 years old in good health and CMV-seropositive. The gene calls are TRBV10-2 and TRBJ2-4; tentative D call: TRBD2 (6 bases). Sequenced: PBMCs. CDR3 nucleotides: TGCGCCAGCAGTGGGGAGCGGGTAAACATTCAGTACTTC. Its translation: CASSGERVNIQYF.